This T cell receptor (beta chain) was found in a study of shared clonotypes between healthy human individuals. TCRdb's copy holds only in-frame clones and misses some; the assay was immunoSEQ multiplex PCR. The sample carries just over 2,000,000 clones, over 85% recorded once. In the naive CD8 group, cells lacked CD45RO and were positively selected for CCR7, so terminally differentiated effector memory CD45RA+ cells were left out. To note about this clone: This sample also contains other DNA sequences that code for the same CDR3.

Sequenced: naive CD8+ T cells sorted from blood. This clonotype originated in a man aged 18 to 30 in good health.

CDR3 coding DNA: TGTGCCTGGAGTGTTGAGGGGGGGGCCTACAATGAGCAGTTCTTC. Translating it yields CAWSVEGGAYNEQFF. V usage is TRBV30 and J usage is TRBJ2-1; D may be TRBD2 (7 bases). The CDR3 loop spans 15 amino acids. The V end was cut by 0 bases, the J end by 2 bases, with 11 bases between. Germline CDR1 GTSNPN, CDR2 SVGIG (reference sequence).